This TCR beta chain was documented in a study of T cell repertoires in ileal Crohn's disease. Profiled with immunoSEQ multiplex PCR; TCRdb holds only in-frame clones, not every one. The data show 9,500 to 13,000 clones, with around 80% seen just once and more than 4% held by the top ten. There are 16 residues in the CDR3. Looked up from germline, CDR1 is SGHRS and CDR2 is YFSETQ. This clone has just one count. Germline is not matched at one junction end, which may reflect a read error. The V gene is TRBV5-1, the J gene TRBJ2-3; D is possibly TRBD2 (6 bases). Sequenced: ileal tissue. The TCR originated in an adult with Crohn's disease. The CDR3 sequence: CASGLAPAGSRDTQYF. The CDR3 bases are TGCGCCAGCGGCTTGGCCCCAGCGGGCTCAAGAGATACGCAGTATTTT.